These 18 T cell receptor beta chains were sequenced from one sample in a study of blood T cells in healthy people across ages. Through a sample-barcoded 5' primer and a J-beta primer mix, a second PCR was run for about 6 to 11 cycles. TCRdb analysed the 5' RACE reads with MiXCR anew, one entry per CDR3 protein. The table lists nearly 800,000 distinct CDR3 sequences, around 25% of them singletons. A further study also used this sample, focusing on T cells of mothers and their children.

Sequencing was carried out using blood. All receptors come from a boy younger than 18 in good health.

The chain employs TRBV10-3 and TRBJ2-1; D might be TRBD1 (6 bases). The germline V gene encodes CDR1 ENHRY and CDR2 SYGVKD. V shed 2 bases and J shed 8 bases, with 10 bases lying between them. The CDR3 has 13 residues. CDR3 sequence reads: CAISERDIDEQFF. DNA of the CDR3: TGTGCCATCAGTGAGCGGGACATTGATGAGCAGTTCTTC.

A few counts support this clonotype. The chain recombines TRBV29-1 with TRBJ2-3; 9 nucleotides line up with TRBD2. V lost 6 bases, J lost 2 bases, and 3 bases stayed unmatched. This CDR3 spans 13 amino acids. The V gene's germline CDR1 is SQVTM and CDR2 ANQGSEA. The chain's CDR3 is CSVRLAVTDTQYF. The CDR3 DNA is TGCAGCGTCCGACTAGCGGTCACAGATACGCAGTATTTT.

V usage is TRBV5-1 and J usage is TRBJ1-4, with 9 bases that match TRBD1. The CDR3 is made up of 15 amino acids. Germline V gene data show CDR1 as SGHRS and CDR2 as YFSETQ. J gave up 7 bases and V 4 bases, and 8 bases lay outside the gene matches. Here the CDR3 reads CASSPGQGQPEKLFF. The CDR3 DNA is TGCGCCAGCAGCCCGGGACAGGGTCAACCTGAAAAACTGTTTTTT.

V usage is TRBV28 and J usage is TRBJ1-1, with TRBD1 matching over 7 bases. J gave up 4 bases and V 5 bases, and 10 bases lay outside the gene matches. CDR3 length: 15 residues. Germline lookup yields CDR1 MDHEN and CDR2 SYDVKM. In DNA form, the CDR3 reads TGTGCCAGCAGTGGGCCAGGGGGGTGGATCACTGAAGCTTTCTTT. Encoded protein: CASSGPGGWITEAFF. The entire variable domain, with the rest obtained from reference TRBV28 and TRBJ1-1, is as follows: DVKVTQSSRYLVKRTGEKVFLECVQDMDHENMFWYRQDPGLGLRLIYFSYDVKMKEKGDIPEGYSVSREKKERFSLILESASTNQTSMYLCASSGPGGWITEAFFGQGTRLTVV.

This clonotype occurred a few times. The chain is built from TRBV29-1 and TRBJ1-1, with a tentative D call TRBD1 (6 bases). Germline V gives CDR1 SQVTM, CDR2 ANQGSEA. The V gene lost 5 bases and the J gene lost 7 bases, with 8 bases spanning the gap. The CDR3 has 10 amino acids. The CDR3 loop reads CSVWGHEAFF. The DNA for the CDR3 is TGCAGCGTTTGGGGGCATGAAGCTTTCTTT.

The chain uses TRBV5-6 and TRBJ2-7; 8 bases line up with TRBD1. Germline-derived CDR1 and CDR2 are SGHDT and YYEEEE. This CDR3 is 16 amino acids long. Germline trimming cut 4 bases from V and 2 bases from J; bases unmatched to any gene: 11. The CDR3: CASSPGTGLGAYEQYF. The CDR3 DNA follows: TGTGCCAGCAGCCCTGGGACAGGCCTCGGGGCCTACGAGCAGTACTTC.

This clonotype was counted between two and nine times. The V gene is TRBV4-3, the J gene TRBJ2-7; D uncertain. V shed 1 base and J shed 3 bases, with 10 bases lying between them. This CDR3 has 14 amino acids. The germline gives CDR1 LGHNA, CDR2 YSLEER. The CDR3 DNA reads TGCGCCAGCAGCCAAGTCTACAGAAACTACGAGCAGTACTTC. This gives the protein CASSQVYRNYEQYF.

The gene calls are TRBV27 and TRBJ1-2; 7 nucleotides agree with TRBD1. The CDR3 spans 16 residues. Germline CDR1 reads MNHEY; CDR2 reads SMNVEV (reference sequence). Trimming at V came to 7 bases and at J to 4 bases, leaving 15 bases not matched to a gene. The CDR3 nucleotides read TGTGCCAGCAAGTTGTCAGGGGGAGGTTTGGCCTATGGCTACACCTTC. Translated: CASKLSGGGLAYGYTF.

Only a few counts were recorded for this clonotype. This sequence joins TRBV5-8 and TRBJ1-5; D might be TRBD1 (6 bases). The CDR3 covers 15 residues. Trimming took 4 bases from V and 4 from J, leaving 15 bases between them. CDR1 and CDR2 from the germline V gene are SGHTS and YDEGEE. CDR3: CASSPWTEANQPQHF. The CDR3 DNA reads TGTGCCAGCAGCCCCTGGACAGAAGCAAATCAGCCCCAGCATTTT.

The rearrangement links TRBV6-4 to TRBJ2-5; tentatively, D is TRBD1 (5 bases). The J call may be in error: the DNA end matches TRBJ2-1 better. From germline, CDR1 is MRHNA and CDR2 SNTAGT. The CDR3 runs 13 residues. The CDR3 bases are TGTGCCACCTCCCAGGGTCTGGCCAATGAGCAGTTCTTC. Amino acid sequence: CATSQGLANEQFF.

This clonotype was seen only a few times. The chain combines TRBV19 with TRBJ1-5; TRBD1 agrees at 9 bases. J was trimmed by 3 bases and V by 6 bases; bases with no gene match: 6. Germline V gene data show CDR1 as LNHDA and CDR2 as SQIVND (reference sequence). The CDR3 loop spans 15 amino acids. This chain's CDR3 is CASSRGDRDNQPQHF. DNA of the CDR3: TGTGCCAGTAGCCGCGGGGACAGGGACAATCAGCCCCAGCATTTT.

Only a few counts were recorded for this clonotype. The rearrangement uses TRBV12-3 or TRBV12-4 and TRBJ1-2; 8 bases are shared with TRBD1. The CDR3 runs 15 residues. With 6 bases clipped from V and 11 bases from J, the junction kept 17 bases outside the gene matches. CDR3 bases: TGTGCCAGCAGACGACCGGGACAGGACCGGATTAGATACACCTTC. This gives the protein CASRRPGQDRIRYTF.

DNA for the CDR3: TGCGCCAGCAGCTCGCGACAGGGGGGCGCTGAAGCTTTCTTT. Translation gives CASSSRQGGAEAFF. The rearrangement uses TRBV4-3 and TRBJ1-1; the match to TRBD1 covers 9 bases. Trimming cost V 5 bases and J 6 bases; bases outside gene matches: 7. Germline V lookup: CDR1 LGHNA, CDR2 YSLEER. The CDR3 totals 14 residues.

The CDR3 DNA sequence: TGTGCCAGCGATGGGGGGGCTGAAGCTTTCTTT. This encodes CASDGGAEAFF. This chain links TRBV9 with TRBJ1-1, with D perhaps matching TRBD1 (5 bases). This CDR3 has 11 residues. V gave up 7 bases and J gave up 6 bases, with 10 bases separating them. Germline-derived CDR1 and CDR2 are SGDLS and YYNGEE.

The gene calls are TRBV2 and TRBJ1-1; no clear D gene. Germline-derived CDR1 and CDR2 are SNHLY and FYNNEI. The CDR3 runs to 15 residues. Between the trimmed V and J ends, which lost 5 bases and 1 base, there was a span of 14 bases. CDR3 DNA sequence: TGTGCCAGCAGTCTCCAGAGCCCGGCGAACACTGAAGCTTTCTTT. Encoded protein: CASSLQSPANTEAFF.

CDR3 in DNA: TGTGCCAGCAGCCAGGGACTAGCGGGAGGCCCCAATGAGCAGTTCTTC. Translated: CASSQGLAGGPNEQFF. The chain carries TRBV7-2 and TRBJ2-1; TRBD2 agrees at 15 bases. CDR3 length: 16 residues. The junction had 5 bases not matched to a gene; V was cut back by 5 bases and J by 6 bases. CDR1 and CDR2 from the germline V gene are SGHTA and FQGNSA.

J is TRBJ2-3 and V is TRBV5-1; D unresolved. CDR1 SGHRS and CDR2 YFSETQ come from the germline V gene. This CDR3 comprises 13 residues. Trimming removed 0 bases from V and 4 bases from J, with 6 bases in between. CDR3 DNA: TGCGCCAGCAGCTTGGTTATCGCAGATACGCAGTATTTT. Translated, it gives CASSLVIADTQYF.

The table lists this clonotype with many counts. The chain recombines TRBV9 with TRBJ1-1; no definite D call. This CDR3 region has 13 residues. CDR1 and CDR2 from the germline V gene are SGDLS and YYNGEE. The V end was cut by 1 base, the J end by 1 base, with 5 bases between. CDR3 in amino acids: CASSVSGNTEAFF. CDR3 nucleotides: TGTGCCAGCAGCGTATCTGGGAACACTGAAGCTTTCTTT.